This T cell receptor beta chain is drawn from a study of vaccination and CD4 T cells after COVID-19. The overall study: Convalescent patients gave post-COVID blood a median approximately 100 days post-diagnosis, range 35 to 161. Study outcomes and limitations: Nearly all convalescent vaccine-specific clones, 304 of 307, recognized only SARS-CoV-2 spike.

Notes on this clonotype: Its antigen is still unknown.

The CDR3 has 12 amino acids. V was trimmed by 2 bases and J by 4 bases, leaving 8 bases between them. Germline lookup yields CDR1 DFQATT and CDR2 SNEGSKA (reference sequence). TCRdb ran MiXCR on the PCR reads and lists one entry per CDR3 protein. The table lists 20,000 to 25,000 distinct CDR3 sequences, about 60% of them singletons. The V gene is TRBV20-1, the J gene TRBJ1-1; tentative D call: TRBD1 (6 bases). The TCR sequence derives from a human donor who had recovered from COVID-19. Source: CD4+ T cells from blood, taken before SARS-CoV-2 vaccination. The CDR3 loop is CSARYRATEAFF. Written as DNA, the CDR3 is TGCAGTGCTAGATACAGGGCCACTGAAGCTTTCTTT.